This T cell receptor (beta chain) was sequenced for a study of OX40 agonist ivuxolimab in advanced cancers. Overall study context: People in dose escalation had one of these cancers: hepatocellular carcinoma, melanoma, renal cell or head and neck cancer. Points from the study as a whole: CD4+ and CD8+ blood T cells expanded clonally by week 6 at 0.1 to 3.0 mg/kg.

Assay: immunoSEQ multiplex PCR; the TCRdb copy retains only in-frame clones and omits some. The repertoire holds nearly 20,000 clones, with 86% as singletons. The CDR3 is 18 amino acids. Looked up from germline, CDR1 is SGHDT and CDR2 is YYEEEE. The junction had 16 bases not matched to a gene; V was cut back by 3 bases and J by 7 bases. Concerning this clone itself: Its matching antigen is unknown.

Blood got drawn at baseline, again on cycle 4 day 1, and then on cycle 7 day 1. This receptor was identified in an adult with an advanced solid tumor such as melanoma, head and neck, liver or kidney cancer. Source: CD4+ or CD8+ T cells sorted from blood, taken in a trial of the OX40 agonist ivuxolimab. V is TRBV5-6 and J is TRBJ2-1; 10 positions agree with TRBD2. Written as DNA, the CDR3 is TGTGCCAGCAGCTCCCGTTGGGTAGCGGGGGGATCGGGGAATGAGCAGTTCTTC. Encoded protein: CASSSRWVAGGSGNEQFF.